This T cell receptor (beta chain) was recovered during a study of response to subunit inactivated influenza vaccine. CDR3 length equals 13 residues. CDR1 and CDR2 (germline): MNHNS, SASEGT. V was shortened by 6 bases and J by 4 bases, with 7 bases between the two germline ends. This clonotype appeared a few times. TCRdb analysed the RT-PCR reads with MiXCR anew, one entry per CDR3 protein. The repertoire holds more than 450,000 distinct CDR3 sequences, with roughly 10% as singletons. A further study also used this sample, focusing on T cells expressing NK-cell markers. That work adds: TCR beta cDNA was made by 5'RACE template switching with UMIs. Each of roughly six donors carried dominant NKG2C+ clonotypes accounting for about 1.0-7.5% of CD8+ T cells.

The input for sequencing was PBMCs from blood, taken on the day of vaccination. This clonotype originated in a man in his fifties who received an inactivated influenza vaccine. This chain uses TRBV6-1 with TRBJ1-6, with unresolved D. CDR3 amino acids: CASRESYNSPLHF. CDR3 sequence (DNA): TGTGCCAGCAGGGAATCTTATAATTCACCCCTCCACTTT.